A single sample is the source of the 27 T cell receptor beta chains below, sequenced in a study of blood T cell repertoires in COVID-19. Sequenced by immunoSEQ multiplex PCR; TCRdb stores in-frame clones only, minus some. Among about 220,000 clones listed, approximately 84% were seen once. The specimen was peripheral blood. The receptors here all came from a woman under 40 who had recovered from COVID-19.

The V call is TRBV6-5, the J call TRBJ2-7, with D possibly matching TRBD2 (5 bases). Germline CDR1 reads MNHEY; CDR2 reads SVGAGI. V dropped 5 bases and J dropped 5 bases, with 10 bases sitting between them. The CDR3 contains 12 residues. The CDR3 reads CASSTSSHEQYF. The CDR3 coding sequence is TGTGCCAGCAGTACTTCTAGCCACGAGCAGTACTTC.

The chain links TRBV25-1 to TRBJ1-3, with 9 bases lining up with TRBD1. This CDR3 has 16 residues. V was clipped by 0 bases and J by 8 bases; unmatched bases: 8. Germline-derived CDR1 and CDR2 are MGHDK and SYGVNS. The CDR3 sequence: CASSEYWDRERDTIYF. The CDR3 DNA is TGTGCCAGCAGTGAATACTGGGACAGGGAAAGGGACACCATATATTTT.

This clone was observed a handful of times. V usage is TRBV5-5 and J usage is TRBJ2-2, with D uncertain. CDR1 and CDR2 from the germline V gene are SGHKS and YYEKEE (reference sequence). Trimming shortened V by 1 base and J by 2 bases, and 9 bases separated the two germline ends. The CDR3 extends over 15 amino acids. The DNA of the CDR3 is TGTGCCAGCAGCTTGCCGTCAGTTAACACCGGGGAGCTGTTTTTT. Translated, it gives CASSLPSVNTGELFF.

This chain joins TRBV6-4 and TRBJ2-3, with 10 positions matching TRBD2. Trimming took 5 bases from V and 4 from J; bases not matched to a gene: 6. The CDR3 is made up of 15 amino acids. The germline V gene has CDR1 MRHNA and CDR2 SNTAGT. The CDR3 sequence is CASSSLAGAADTQYF. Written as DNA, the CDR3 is TGTGCCAGCAGTAGCCTAGCGGGGGCGGCAGATACGCAGTATTTT.

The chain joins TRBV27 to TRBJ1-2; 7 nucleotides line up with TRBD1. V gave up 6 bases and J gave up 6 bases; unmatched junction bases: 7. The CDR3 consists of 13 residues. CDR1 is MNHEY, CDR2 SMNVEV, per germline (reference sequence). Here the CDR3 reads CASRGQLLNGYTF. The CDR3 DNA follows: TGTGCCAGCAGGGGACAGTTACTTAATGGCTACACCTTC.

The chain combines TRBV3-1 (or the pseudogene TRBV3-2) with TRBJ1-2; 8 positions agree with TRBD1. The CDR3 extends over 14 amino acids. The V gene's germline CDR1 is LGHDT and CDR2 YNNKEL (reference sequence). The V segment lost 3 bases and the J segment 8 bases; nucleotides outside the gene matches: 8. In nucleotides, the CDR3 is TGTGCCAGCAGCCATTCTCGGACAGGGTTCGGCTACACCTTC. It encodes CASSHSRTGFGYTF.

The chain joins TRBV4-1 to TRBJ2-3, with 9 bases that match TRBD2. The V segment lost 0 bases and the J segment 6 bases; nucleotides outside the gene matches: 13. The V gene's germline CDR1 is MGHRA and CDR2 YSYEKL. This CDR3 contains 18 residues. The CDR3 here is CASSQDLEGAGGYDTQYF. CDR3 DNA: TGCGCCAGCAGCCAAGATTTGGAGGGAGCGGGGGGTTATGATACGCAGTATTTT.

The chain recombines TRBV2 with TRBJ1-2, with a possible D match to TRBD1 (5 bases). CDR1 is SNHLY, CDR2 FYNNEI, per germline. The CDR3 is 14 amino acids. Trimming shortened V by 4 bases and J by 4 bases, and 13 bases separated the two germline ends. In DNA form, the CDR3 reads TGTGCCAGCAGTGTCGGCAGGGCTGGCTATGGCTACACCTTC. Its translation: CASSVGRAGYGYTF. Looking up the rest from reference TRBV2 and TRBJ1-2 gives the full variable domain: EPEVTQTPSHQVTQMGQEVILRCVPISNHLYFYWYRQILGQKVEFLVSFYNNEISEKSEIFDDQFSVERPDGSNFTLKIRSTKLEDSAMYFCASSVGRAGYGYTFGSGTRLTVV.

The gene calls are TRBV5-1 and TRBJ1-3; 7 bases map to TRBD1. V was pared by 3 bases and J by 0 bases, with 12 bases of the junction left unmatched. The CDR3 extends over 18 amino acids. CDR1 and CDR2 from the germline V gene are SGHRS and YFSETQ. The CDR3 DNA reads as TGCGCCAGCAGCTCAACGGGACAGACAAAACTCTCTGGAAACACCATATATTTT. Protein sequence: CASSSTGQTKLSGNTIYF.

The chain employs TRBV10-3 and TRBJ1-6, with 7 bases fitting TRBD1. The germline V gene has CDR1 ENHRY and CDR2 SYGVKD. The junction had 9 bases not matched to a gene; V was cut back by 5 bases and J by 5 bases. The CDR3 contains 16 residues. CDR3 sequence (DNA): TGTGCCATCAGTTATGACAGGGCCAAGAATAATTCACCCCTCCACTTT. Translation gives CAISYDRAKNNSPLHF.

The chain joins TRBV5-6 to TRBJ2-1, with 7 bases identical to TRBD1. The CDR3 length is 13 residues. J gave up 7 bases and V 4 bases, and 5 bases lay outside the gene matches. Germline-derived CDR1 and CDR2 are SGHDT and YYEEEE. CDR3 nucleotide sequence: TGTGCCAGCAGCAAGGGACAGAAGAATGAGCAGTTCTTC. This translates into CASSKGQKNEQFF.

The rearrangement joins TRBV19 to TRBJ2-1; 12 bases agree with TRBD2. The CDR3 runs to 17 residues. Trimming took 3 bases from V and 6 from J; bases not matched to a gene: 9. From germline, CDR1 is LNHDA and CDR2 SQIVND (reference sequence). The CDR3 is CASSITLLAGGPNEQFF. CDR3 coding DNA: TGTGCCAGTAGTATCACCCTCCTAGCGGGGGGGCCCAATGAGCAGTTCTTC.

The CDR3 region is CASSQMGKRGSTDTQYF. In nucleotides, the CDR3 is TGTGCCAGCAGCCAGATGGGGAAGCGGGGGAGCACAGATACGCAGTATTTT. The chain combines TRBV4-2 with TRBJ2-3, with 8 bases that match TRBD2. Trimming removed 3 bases from V and 0 bases from J; junction bases left unmatched: 8. Looked up from germline, CDR1 is LGHNA and CDR2 is YNFKEQ. CDR3 length equals 17 residues.

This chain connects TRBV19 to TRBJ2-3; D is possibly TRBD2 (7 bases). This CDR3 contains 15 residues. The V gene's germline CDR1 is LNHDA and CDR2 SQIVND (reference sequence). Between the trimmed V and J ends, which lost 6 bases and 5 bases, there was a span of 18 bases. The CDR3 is CASSNLGGPIDTQYF. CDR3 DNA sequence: TGTGCCAGTAGCAACTTGGGGGGGCCAATAGATACGCAGTATTTT.

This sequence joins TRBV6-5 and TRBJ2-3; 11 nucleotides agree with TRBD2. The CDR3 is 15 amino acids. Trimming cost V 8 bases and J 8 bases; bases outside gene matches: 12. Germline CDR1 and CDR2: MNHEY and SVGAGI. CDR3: CASSPSGGNGGTQYF. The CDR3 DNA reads TGTGCCAGCTCTCCTAGCGGGGGGAACGGTGGTACGCAGTATTTT.

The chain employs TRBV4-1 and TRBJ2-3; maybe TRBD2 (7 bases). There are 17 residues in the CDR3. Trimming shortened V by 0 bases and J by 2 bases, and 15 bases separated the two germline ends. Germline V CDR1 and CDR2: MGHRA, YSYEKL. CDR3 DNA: TGCGCCAGCAGCCAAGATGGGGGGGGCGCCCCCACAGATACGCAGTATTTT. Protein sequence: CASSQDGGGAPTDTQYF.

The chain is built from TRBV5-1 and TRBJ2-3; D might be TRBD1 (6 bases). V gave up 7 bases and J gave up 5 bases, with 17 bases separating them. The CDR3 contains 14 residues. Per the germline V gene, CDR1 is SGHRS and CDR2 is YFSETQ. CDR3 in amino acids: CASRDTQGVDTQYF. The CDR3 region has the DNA TGCGCCAGCCGGGACACCCAAGGAGTAGATACGCAGTATTTT.

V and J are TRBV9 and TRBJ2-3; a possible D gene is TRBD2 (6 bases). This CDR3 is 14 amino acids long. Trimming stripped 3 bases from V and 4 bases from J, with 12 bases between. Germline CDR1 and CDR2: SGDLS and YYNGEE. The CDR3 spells CASSGGGGADTQYF. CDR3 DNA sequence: TGTGCCAGCAGCGGGGGAGGTGGCGCAGATACGCAGTATTTT.

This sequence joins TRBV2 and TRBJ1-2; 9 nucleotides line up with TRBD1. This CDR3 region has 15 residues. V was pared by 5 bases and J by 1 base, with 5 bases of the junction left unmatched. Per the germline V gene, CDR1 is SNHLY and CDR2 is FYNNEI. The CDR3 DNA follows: TGTGCCAGCAGTAGAGGGACAGGGATTAACTATGGCTACACCTTC. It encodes CASSRGTGINYGYTF.

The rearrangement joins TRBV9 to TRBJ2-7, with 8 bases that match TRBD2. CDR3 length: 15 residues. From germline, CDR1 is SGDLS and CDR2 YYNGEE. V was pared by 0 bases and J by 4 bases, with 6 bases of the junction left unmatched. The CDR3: CASSVGASGSYEQYF. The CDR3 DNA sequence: TGTGCCAGCAGCGTAGGGGCTAGCGGGTCTTACGAGCAGTACTTC. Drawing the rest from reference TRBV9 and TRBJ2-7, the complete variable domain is DSGVTQTPKHLITATGQRVTLRCSPRSGDLSVYWYQQSLDQGLQFLIQYYNGEERAKGNILERFSAQQFPDLHSELNLSSLELGDSALYFCASSVGASGSYEQYFGPGTRLTVT.

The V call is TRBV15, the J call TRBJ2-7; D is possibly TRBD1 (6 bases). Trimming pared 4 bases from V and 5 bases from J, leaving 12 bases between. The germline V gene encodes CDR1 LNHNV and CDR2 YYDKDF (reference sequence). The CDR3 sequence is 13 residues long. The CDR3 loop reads CATSMGARDEQYF. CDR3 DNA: TGTGCCACCAGCATGGGGGCGAGGGACGAGCAGTACTTC.

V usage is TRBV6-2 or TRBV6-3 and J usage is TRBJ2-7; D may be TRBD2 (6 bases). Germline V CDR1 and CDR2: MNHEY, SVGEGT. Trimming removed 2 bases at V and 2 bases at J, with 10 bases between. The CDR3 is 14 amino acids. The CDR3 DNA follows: TGTGCCAGCAGTTACGGGACTCCAACCTACGAGCAGTACTTC. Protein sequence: CASSYGTPTYEQYF.

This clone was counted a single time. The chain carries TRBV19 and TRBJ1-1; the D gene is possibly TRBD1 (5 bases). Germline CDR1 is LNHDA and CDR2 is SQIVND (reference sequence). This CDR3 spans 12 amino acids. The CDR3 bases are TGTGGAGTAATGGGGGAGGCCACTGAAGCTTTCTTT. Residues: CGVMGEATEAFF.

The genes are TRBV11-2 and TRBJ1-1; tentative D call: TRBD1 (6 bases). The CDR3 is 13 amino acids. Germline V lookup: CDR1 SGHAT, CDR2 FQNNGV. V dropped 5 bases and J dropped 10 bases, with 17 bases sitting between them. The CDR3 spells CASSRIPDRLAFF. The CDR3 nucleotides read TGTGCCAGCAGCCGCATTCCAGACAGGTTAGCTTTCTTT.

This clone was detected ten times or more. The CDR3 sequence: CASGKGAGRTEAFF. CDR3 nucleotide sequence: TGTGCCAGCGGCAAGGGGGCAGGGCGAACTGAAGCTTTCTTT. This sequence joins TRBV9 and TRBJ1-1, with 7 bases lining up with TRBD1. The V and J ends lost 7 bases and 5 bases, in that order; junction bases with no gene match: 11. The CDR3 consists of 14 residues. Germline CDR1 is SGDLS and CDR2 is YYNGEE.

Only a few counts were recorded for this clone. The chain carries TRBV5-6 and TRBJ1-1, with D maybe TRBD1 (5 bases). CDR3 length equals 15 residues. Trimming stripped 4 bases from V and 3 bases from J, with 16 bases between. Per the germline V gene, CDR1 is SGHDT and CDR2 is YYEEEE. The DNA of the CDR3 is TGTGCCAGCAGCCTCCTGGGACTCTCGGACACTGAAGCTTTCTTT. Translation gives CASSLLGLSDTEAFF. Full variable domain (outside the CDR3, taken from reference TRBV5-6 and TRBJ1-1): DAGVTQSPTHLIKTRGQQVTLRCSPKSGHDTVSWYQQALGQGPQFIFQYYEEEERQRGNFPDRFSGHQFPNYSSELNVNALLLGDSALYLCASSLLGLSDTEAFFGQGTRLTVV.

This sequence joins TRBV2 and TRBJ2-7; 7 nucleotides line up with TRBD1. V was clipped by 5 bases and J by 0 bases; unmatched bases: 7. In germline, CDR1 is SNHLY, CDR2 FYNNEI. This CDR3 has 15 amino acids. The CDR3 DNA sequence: TGTGCCAGCAGTTTTGACAGGGCTAGCTCCTACGAGCAGTACTTC. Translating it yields CASSFDRASSYEQYF.